A selection of T cell receptor beta chains follows, all from one sample in a study of T-cell memory formation after mild COVID-19. MiXCR, applied by TCRdb to the 5' RACE reads, yields one record per CDR3 protein. In the table there are approximately 300,000 distinct CDR3 sequences, approximately 7.6% of which are singletons. The specimen sequenced was PBMCs or a T cell subset sorted from them (not recorded which). These TCRs come from a man aged 18 to 30 who had mild COVID-19 (a few samples of this study predate the infection). Cell type and time point are not known. Each CDR3 is given with its conserved first and last residue. Each record gives: clone size, CDR3 length, D gene, J gene, V gene, CDR3 protein. The D gene is left open where the match is weak. For some rows the clone size is stated as once, few or many, or as a class when expanded; others skip it.

abundance: .
len: 15
d_gene: .
j_gene: TRBJ2-1
v_gene: TRBV7-9
CDR3aa: CASSFAGLDYNEQFF

abundance: .
len: 14
d_gene: TRBD2
j_gene: TRBJ2-3
v_gene: TRBV6-6
CDR3aa: CASSYGPSGDTQYF

abundance: .
len: 14
d_gene: .
j_gene: TRBJ2-2
v_gene: TRBV5-1
CDR3aa: CASSFRPRTGELFF

abundance: few
len: 21
d_gene: TRBD2
j_gene: TRBJ2-2
v_gene: TRBV6-6
CDR3aa: CASSYPMTSRIPESNTGELFF

abundance: few
len: 15
d_gene: .
j_gene: TRBJ2-2
v_gene: TRBV12-3/TRBV12-4
CDR3aa: CASSLRAGGDGELFF

abundance: many
len: 13
d_gene: TRBD1
j_gene: TRBJ2-3
v_gene: TRBV30
CDR3aa: CAWRQNPGTGQYF

abundance: many
len: 15
d_gene: TRBD2
j_gene: TRBJ2-5
v_gene: TRBV7-2
CDR3aa: CASSATSGVQETQYF

abundance: many
len: 16
d_gene: TRBD1
j_gene: TRBJ2-4
v_gene: TRBV5-1
CDR3aa: CASSMTRTGGVDIQYF

abundance: few
len: 16
d_gene: .
j_gene: TRBJ2-2
v_gene: TRBV7-2
CDR3aa: CASSPGWGLGPGELFF

abundance: .
len: 17
d_gene: .
j_gene: TRBJ2-5
v_gene: TRBV27
CDR3aa: CASSPLPSGRRAETQYF

abundance: .
len: 15
d_gene: TRBD1
j_gene: TRBJ2-7
v_gene: TRBV3-1
CDR3aa: CASSQTGQGAYEQYF

abundance: many
len: 15
d_gene: TRBD1
j_gene: TRBJ2-1
v_gene: TRBV12-3/TRBV12-4
CDR3aa: CASSDGQGASNEQFF

abundance: few
len: 15
d_gene: .
j_gene: TRBJ1-1
v_gene: TRBV28
CDR3aa: CASSSHLDWGTEAFF

abundance: few
len: 17
d_gene: .
j_gene: TRBJ1-1
v_gene: TRBV4-1
CDR3aa: CASSQETVQGLNTEAFF

abundance: .
len: 14
d_gene: .
j_gene: TRBJ2-3
v_gene: TRBV4-2
CDR3aa: CASSLPTGTDTQYF

abundance: .
len: 14
d_gene: TRBD1
j_gene: TRBJ2-1
v_gene: TRBV7-3
CDR3aa: CASSFDRGDNEQFF

abundance: few
len: 11
d_gene: .
j_gene: TRBJ1-1
v_gene: TRBV30
CDR3aa: CAWSEWAEAFF

abundance: few
len: 14
d_gene: .
j_gene: TRBJ2-3
v_gene: TRBV4-3
CDR3aa: CASSRTARADTQYF

abundance: many
len: 14
d_gene: .
j_gene: TRBJ2-3
v_gene: TRBV5-1
CDR3aa: CASSVVDHTDTQYF

abundance: .
len: 17
d_gene: TRBD1
j_gene: TRBJ1-6
v_gene: TRBV5-5
CDR3aa: CASSGGPRTGGNSPLHF

abundance: many
len: 14
d_gene: .
j_gene: TRBJ2-1
v_gene: TRBV5-1
CDR3aa: CASSLGAQVNEQFF

abundance: few
len: 14
d_gene: TRBD1
j_gene: TRBJ1-1
v_gene: TRBV6-2/TRBV6-3
CDR3aa: CASSGQGMNTEAFF

abundance: .
len: 15
d_gene: .
j_gene: TRBJ2-3
v_gene: TRBV15
CDR3aa: CATSRGGASIDTQYF

abundance: few
len: 14
d_gene: .
j_gene: TRBJ2-3
v_gene: TRBV7-2
CDR3aa: CASSHPTYTDTQYF

abundance: .
len: 12
d_gene: .
j_gene: TRBJ1-1
v_gene: TRBV19
CDR3aa: CASMLWNTEAFF

abundance: .
len: 15
d_gene: .
j_gene: TRBJ2-7
v_gene: TRBV2
CDR3aa: CASSENDPRAYEQYF

abundance: .
len: 12
d_gene: .
j_gene: TRBJ2-7
v_gene: TRBV7-9
CDR3aa: CASGLGTYEQYF

abundance: .
len: 12
d_gene: .
j_gene: TRBJ2-3
v_gene: TRBV5-1
CDR3aa: CASRTGIDTQYF

abundance: few
len: 13
d_gene: .
j_gene: TRBJ1-1
v_gene: TRBV27
CDR3aa: CASGRRQSPEAFF

abundance: many
len: 14
d_gene: .
j_gene: TRBJ2-3
v_gene: TRBV6-6
CDR3aa: CASSYGRGLDTQYF

abundance: many
len: 15
d_gene: TRBD2
j_gene: TRBJ2-2
v_gene: TRBV24-1
CDR3aa: CATSDLLADTGELFF

abundance: .
len: 14
d_gene: TRBD2
j_gene: TRBJ2-3
v_gene: TRBV20-1
CDR3aa: CSAVSGGSTDTQYF

abundance: .
len: 13
d_gene: TRBD1
j_gene: TRBJ1-5
v_gene: TRBV29-1
CDR3aa: CSVRQGEHQPQHF

abundance: .
len: 14
d_gene: .
j_gene: TRBJ1-5
v_gene: TRBV20-1
CDR3aa: CSATSGILGQPQHF

abundance: many
len: 15
d_gene: .
j_gene: TRBJ1-1
v_gene: TRBV6-5
CDR3aa: CASTPEDSVNTEAFF

abundance: .
len: 15
d_gene: .
j_gene: TRBJ2-3
v_gene: TRBV12-3/TRBV12-4
CDR3aa: CASSLAGPTTDTQYF

abundance: few
len: 14
d_gene: .
j_gene: TRBJ2-3
v_gene: TRBV6-2/TRBV6-3
CDR3aa: CASSYGGRADTQYF

abundance: few
len: 14
d_gene: TRBD1
j_gene: TRBJ2-4
v_gene: TRBV20-1
CDR3aa: CSARGQSAKNIQYF

abundance: .
len: 12
d_gene: .
j_gene: TRBJ2-2
v_gene: TRBV23-1
CDR3aa: CASTRSTGELFF

abundance: many
len: 16
d_gene: .
j_gene: TRBJ2-1
v_gene: TRBV18
CDR3aa: CASSPSGRDRYNEQFF

abundance: many
len: 14
d_gene: .
j_gene: TRBJ2-5
v_gene: TRBV5-1
CDR3aa: CASSSGADMETQYF

abundance: few
len: 16
d_gene: .
j_gene: TRBJ1-5
v_gene: TRBV4-3
CDR3aa: CASSRFWTEVDQPQHF

abundance: few
len: 15
d_gene: .
j_gene: TRBJ1-3
v_gene: TRBV5-1
CDR3aa: CASSLAASPGNTIYF

abundance: many
len: 13
d_gene: .
j_gene: TRBJ2-2
v_gene: TRBV27
CDR3aa: CASSLRGIGELFF

abundance: few
len: 14
d_gene: .
j_gene: TRBJ1-2
v_gene: TRBV5-1
CDR3aa: CASSLASGGDGYTF

abundance: many
len: 15
d_gene: .
j_gene: TRBJ2-6
v_gene: TRBV5-1
CDR3aa: CASSEWDSGANVLTF

abundance: .
len: 14
d_gene: .
j_gene: TRBJ2-7
v_gene: TRBV7-2
CDR3aa: CASSPAGSSYEQYF

abundance: few
len: 12
d_gene: .
j_gene: TRBJ2-3
v_gene: TRBV6-1
CDR3aa: CASSEQEHTQYF